This T cell receptor beta chain appears in the sequencing data of a study of T cells after yellow fever vaccination. Study-level findings and limits: The study re-detected most primary-vaccination clones after the booster (96% CD4, roughly 85% CD8). The CD4 and CD8 compartments had a small share of their clonotypes in common. By day 5 rather than day 15, the secondary response had peaked, though it was weaker.

A note on this clonotype: Its antigen is not known.

Generation of TCR cDNA used 5'RACE template switching (which added a universal primer site and UMIs). TCRdb fed the 5' RACE reads into MiXCR, producing one record per CDR3 protein. The table lists around 300,000 distinct CDR3 sequences, approximately 4.5% of them singletons, with 15% to 20% in the top ten. Germline trimming cut 5 bases from V and 1 base from J; bases unmatched to any gene: 4. The CDR3 is 15 amino acids. Germline V lookup: CDR1 DFQATT, CDR2 SNEGSKA (reference sequence). The rearrangement joins TRBV20-1 to TRBJ2-3; 12 bases align to TRBD2. The sequence was collected from a man aged 18 to 30 who received the YFV17D yellow fever vaccine. The sequenced sample was PBMCs, obtained 15 days after the yellow fever booster vaccination. CDR3 nucleotide sequence: TGCAGTGCTCCCAGGACTAGCGGGGGCACAGATACGCAGTATTTT. Amino acid sequence: CSAPRTSGGTDTQYF.